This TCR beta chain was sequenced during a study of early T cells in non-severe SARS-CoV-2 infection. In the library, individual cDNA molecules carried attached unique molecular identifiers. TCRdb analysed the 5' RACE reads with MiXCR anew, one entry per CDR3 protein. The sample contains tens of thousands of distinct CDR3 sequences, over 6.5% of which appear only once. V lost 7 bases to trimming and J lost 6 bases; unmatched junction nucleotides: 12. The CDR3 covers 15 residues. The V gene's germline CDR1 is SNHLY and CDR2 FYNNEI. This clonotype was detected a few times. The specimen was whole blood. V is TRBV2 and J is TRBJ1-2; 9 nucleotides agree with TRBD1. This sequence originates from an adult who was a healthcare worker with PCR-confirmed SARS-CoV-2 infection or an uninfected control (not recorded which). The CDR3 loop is CASNLNRGRFNGYTF. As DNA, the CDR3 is TGTGCCAGCAACCTAAACAGGGGGCGGTTTAATGGCTACACCTTC.